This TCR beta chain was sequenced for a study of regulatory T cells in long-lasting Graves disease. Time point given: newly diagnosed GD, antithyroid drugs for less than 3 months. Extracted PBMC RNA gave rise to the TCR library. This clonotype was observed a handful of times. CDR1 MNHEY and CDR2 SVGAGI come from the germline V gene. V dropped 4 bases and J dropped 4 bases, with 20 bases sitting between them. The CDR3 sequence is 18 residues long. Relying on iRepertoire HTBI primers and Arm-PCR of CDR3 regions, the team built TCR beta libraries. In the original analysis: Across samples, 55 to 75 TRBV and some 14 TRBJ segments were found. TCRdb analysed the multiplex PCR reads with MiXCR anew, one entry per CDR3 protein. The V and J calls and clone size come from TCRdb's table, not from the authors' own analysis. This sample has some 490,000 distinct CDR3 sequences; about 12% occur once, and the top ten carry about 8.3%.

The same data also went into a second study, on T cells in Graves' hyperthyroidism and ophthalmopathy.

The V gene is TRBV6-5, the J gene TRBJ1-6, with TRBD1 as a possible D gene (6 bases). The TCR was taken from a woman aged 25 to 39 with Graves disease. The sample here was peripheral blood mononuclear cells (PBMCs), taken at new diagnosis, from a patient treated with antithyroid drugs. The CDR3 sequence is CASSFSSGGPDYNSPLHF. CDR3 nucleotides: TGTGCCAGCAGTTTTTCGTCCGGGGGGCCTGATTATAATTCACCCCTCCACTTT.